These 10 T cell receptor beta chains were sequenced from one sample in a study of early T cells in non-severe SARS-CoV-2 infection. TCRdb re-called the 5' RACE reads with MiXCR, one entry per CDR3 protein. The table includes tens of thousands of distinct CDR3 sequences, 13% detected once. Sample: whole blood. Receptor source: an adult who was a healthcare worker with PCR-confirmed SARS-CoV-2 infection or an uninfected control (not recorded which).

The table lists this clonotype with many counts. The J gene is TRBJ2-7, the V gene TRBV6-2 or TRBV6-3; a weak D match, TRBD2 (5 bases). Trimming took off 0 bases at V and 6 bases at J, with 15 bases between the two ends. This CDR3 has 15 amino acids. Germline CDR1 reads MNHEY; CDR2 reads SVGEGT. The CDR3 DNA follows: TGTGCCAGCAGTTACTCGAGGGTAGGGATCGGCGAGCAGTACTTC. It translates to CASSYSRVGIGEQYF.

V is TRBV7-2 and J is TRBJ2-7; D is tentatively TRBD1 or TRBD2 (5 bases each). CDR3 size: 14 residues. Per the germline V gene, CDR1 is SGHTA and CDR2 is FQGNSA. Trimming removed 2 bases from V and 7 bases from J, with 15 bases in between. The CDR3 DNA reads TGTGCCAGCAGCTTAACCGGGGCTCCTATGGAGCAGTACTTC. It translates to CASSLTGAPMEQYF.

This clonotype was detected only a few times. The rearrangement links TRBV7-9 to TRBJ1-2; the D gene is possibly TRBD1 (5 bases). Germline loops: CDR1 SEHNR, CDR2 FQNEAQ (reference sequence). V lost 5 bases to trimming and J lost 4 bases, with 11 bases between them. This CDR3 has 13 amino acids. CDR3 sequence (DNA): TGTGCCAGCAGCCCGGGGGACGGCTATGGCTACACCTTC. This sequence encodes CASSPGDGYGYTF.

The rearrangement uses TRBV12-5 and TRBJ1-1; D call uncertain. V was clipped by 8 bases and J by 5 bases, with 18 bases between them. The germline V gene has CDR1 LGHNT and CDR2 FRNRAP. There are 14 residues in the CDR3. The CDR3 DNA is TGTGCTAGTCTCCCCGACTCATTGGGGACTGAAGCTTTCTTT. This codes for CASLPDSLGTEAFF.

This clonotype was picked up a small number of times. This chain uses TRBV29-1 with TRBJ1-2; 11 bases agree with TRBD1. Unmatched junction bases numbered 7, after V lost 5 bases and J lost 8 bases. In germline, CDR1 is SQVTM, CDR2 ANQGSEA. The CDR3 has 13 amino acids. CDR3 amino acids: CSVQDRGPRGYTF. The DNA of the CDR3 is TGCAGCGTTCAGGACAGGGGGCCGAGGGGCTACACCTTC.

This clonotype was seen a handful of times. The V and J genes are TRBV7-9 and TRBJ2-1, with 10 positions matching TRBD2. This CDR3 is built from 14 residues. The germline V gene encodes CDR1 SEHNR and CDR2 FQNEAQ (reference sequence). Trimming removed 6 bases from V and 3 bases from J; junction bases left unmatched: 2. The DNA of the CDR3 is TGTGCCAGCAGTTCTAGCGGGAGCTACAATGAGCAGTTCTTC. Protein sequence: CASSSSGSYNEQFF.

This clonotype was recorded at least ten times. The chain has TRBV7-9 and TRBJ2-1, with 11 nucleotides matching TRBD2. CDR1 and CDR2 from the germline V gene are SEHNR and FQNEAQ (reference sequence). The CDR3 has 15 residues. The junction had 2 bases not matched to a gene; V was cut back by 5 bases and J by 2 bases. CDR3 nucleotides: TGTGCCAGCAGCACTAGCGGGGGACCCTACAATGAGCAGTTCTTC. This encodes CASSTSGGPYNEQFF.

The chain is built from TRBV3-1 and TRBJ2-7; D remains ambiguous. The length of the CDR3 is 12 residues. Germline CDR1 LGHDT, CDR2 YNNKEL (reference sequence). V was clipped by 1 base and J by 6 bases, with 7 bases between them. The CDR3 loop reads CASSQVSREQYF. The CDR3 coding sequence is TGTGCCAGCAGCCAAGTTAGTCGCGAGCAGTACTTC.

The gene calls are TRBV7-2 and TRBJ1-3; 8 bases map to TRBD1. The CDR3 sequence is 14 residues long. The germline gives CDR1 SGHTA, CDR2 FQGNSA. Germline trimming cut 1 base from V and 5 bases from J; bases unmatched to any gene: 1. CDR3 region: CASSLDRGRNTIYF. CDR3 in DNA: TGTGCCAGCAGCTTAGACAGGGGGAGAAACACCATATATTTT.

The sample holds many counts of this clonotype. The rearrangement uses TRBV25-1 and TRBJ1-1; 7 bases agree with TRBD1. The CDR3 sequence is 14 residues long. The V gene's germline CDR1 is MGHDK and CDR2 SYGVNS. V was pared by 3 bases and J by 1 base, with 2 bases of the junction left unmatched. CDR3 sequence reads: CASSEDRRNTEAFF. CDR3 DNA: TGTGCCAGCAGTGAGGACAGGAGGAACACTGAAGCTTTCTTT.